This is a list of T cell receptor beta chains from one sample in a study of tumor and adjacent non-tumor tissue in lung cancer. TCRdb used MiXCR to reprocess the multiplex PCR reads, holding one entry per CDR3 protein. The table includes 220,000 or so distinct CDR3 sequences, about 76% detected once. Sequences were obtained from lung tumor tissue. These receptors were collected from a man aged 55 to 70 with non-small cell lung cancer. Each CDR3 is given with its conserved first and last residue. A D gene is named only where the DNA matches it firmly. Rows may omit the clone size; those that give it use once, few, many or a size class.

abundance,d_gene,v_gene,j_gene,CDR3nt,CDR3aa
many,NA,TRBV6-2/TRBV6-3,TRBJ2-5,TGTGCCAGCAGAAAAAGCAGGGGTACAGAGACCCAGTACTTC,CASRKSRGTETQYF
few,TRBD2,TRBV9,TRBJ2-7,TGTGCCAGCAGCGCCACTAGCGCCGACACCTACGAGCAGTACTTC,CASSATSADTYEQYF
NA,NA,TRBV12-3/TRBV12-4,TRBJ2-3,TGTGCCAGCAGTCCCCTAGGACTGTCAGATACGCAGTATTTT,CASSPLGLSDTQYF
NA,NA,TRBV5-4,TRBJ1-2,TGTGCCAGCATACGGTACGGAAACTATGGCTACACCTTC,CASIRYGNYGYTF
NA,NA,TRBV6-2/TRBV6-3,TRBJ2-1,TGTGCCAGCAGTTATCTCGGAATAAGAGAGCAGTTCTTC,CASSYLGIREQFF
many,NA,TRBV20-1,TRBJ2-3,TGCAGTGCTAGGGAGGCGGGGGCCCGCCATAGCACAGATACGCAGTATTTT,CSAREAGARHSTDTQYF
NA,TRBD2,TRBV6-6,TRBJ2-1,TGTGCCAGCAGGTCCCCCGGGACTAGCGGGGGGCGGGGTGAGCAGTTCTTC,CASRSPGTSGGRGEQFF
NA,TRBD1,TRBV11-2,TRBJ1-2,TGTACCAACAGCTTAGTCCCTCAGGGGGCAGGCTATGGCTACACCTTC,CTNSLVPQGAGYGYTF
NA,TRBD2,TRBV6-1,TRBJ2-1,TGTGCCAGCAGTGAAAGACTAGCGGGGAGGTCCTACAATGAGCAGTTCTTC,CASSERLAGRSYNEQFF
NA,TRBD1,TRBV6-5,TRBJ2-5,TGTGCCACCAGTTACGGGACAGGGGCAGGAAAGACCCACTACTTC,CATSYGTGAGKTHYF
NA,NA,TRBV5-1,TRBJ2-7,TGCGCCAGCAGCGTCCCACAGAGCTACGAGCAGTACTTC,CASSVPQSYEQYF
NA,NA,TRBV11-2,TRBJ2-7,TGTGCCAGCAGCTTAATAGTTGATAGCGGTGGCTCCTACGAGCAGTACTTC,CASSLIVDSGGSYEQYF
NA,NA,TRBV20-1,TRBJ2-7,TGTAGTGCTAGAGATCGCAGGGCCTCCTACAAGCAGTACTTC,CSARDRRASYKQYF
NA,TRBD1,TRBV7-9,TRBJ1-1,TGTGCCAGCAGCGTAGGACAGGACAGGACTGAAGCTTTCTTT,CASSVGQDRTEAFF
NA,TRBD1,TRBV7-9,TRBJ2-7,TGTGCCAGTGGCCCCGGGACAGGGGCCGACGAGCAGTACTTC,CASGPGTGADEQYF
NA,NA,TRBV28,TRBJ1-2,TGTGCCTGCCGAAATATAGAGGATTATGGCTACACCTTC,CACRNIEDYGYTF
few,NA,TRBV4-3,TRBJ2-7,TGCGCCAGCAGCCCTGCTGGGCTGGGCGAGCAGTACTTC,CASSPAGLGEQYF
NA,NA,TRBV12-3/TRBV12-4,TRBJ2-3,TGTGCCTGCACCCCCGTTAAAACAGATACGCAGTATTTT,CACTPVKTDTQYF
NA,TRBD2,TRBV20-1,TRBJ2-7,TGCAGTGTTAGGTCCCCCCTACTAGCGGGAGTAGGGTACGAGCAGTACTTC,CSVRSPLLAGVGYEQYF
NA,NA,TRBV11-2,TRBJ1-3,TGTGCCAGCAGCTTGTCCCTCGTGGTCGTTTTCCCGGTCTCCCCTGTAAACACCATATATTTT,CASSLSLVVVFPVSPVNTIYF
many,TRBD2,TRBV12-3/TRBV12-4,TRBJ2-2,TGTGCCAGCAGCCGACTTAGCGGGGCCACCGGGGAGCTGTTTTTT,CASSRLSGATGELFF
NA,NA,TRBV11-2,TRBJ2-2,TGTGCCAGCAGCTCGATAGGGATAACTACAGGGGAGCTGTTTTTT,CASSSIGITTGELFF
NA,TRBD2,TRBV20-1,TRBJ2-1,TGCAGTGACGACGGAACTAGCGGGAGTGGCAATGAGCAGTTCTTC,CSDDGTSGSGNEQFF
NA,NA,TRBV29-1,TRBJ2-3,TGCAGCGTTGCCTCTATTAGTACAGATACGCGGTATTTT,CSVASISTDTRYF
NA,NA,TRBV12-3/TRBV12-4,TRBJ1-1,TGTGCCAGCAGCCCCAGGGACGACACTGAAGCTTTCTTC,CASSPRDDTEAFF
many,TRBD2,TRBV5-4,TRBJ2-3,TGTGCCAGCAGCTTGCGGGCTAGCGGGAGTAGTGATACGCAGTATTTT,CASSLRASGSSDTQYF
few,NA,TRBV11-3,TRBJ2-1,TGTGCCAGCAGACCTGACGGACCGAGCAATGAGCAGTTCTTC,CASRPDGPSNEQFF
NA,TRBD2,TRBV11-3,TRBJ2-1,TGTACGAGCAGCATAGAACGGGGACTAGCGGGAGATTATAAGCCGTTCTTC,CTSSIERGLAGDYKPFF
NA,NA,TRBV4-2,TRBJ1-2,TGTGCCAGCAGCCAAGAGTCCCAGAATAACTATGGCTACACCTTC,CASSQESQNNYGYTF
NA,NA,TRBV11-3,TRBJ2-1,TGTGCCAGCAGATGGGGGTACAATAAGCAGTTCTTC,CASRWGYNKQFF
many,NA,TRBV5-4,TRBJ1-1,TGTGCCAGCAGCGGCGGGAGGGATCGGGGGCTCGTCACTGAAGCTTTCTTT,CASSGGRDRGLVTEAFF
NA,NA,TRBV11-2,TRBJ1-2,TGTGCCAGCAACTCGACCACAGCGGTAGGAGACTACACCTTC,CASNSTTAVGDYTF
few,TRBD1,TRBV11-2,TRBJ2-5,TGTGTTAGCAGCTCTACAGGGGAAGAGAGCCAGTACTTC,CVSSSTGEESQYF
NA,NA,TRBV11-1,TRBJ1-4,TGTGTCAGCGGCAGCCCCGGGCGGGGCGAAAAACTGTTTTTT,CVSGSPGRGEKLFF
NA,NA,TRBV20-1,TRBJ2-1,TGCAGTGCTAGAGAGGGTAGGGTGAGGAGCAATGAGCAGTTCTTC,CSAREGRVRSNEQFF
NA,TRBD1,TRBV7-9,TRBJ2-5,TGTGCCAGCAGGACAGGGGCAGGGGAGACCCAGTACTTC,CASRTGAGETQYF
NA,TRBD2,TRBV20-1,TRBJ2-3,TGCAGCGTTGAACTAGCGTGGAAGACAGATACGCAGTATTTT,CSVELAWKTDTQYF
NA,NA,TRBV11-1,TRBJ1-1,TGTGGCAGCAGCTTAGACAGGTTGGTGGCTGAAGCTTTATTT,CGSSLDRLVAEALF
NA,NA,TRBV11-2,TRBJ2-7,TGTGCCAGCAGCTTAGATCCGGGGATCTACGAACAGTACTTC,CASSLDPGIYEQYF
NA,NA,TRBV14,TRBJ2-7,TGTGCCGGCAGCGTCGACATATTGTTGGGGGAGCAGTACTTC,CAGSVDILLGEQYF
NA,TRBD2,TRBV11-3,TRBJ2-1,TGTACCAGCAGCCCAACTCCGGGACTAGCGTGGAATGAGCAGTTCTTC,CTSSPTPGLAWNEQFF
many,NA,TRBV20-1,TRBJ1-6,TGCAGTGCTAGATTTGACAATTCACCCCTCCACTTT,CSARFDNSPLHF
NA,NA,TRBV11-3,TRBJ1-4,TGTGCCAGGAGTTTAGGCGGGGGTCGCGGAACTAATGAAAAACTGTTTTTT,CARSLGGGRGTNEKLFF
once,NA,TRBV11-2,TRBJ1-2,TGTGCCAGCGGCTTAATGATGGGGAATTATTATGACTACACCTTC,CASGLMMGNYYDYTF
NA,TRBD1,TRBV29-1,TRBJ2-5,TGCAGCGCGGTTGGACAGGAAGAGACCCAGTACTTC,CSAVGQEETQYF
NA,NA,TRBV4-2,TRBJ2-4,TGTGCCAGCAGTCCCCGTGTGGGCAGAGGGGCCAAAAACATTCAGTACTTC,CASSPRVGRGAKNIQYF
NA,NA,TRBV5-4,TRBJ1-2,TGTGCCAGCGCAACAGGGTCTAGCTATGGCCACACCTTC,CASATGSSYGHTF
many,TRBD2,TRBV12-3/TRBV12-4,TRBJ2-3,TGTGCCAGCACTCCCCGGGGGGGGGACCCGACCGGTACGCAGTATTTT,CASTPRGGDPTGTQYF
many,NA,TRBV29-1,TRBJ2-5,TGCAGCGTTGAAGATCTTGAATGGGCGGGACAAGAGACCCAGTACTTC,CSVEDLEWAGQETQYF
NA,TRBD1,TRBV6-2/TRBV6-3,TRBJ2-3,TGTGCCAGCAGTTACCGCAGGTTGGGACAGGATACGCAATATTTT,CASSYRRLGQDTQYF
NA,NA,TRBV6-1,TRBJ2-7,TGTGCCTGCAGAACCCCTCGCGGGATCACCTACGAGCAGTACTTC,CACRTPRGITYEQYF
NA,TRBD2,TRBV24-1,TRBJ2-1,TGTGCCACGAGTGATTCATGGACTAGCGGGAGATATGAGCAGTTCTTC,CATSDSWTSGRYEQFF
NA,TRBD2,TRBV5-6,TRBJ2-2,TGTGCCAGCAGCTTGCGGCTAGCGGGACCCGTGGGGGAGCTGTTTTTT,CASSLRLAGPVGELFF
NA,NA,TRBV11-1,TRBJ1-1,TGTGCCAGCCGTACTGTGACAGTGAACACTGAGGCTTTCTTT,CASRTVTVNTEAFF
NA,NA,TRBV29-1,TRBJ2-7,TGCAACGTTGATGGGGGGACAACTTTCAAGCAGTACTTC,CNVDGGTTFKQYF